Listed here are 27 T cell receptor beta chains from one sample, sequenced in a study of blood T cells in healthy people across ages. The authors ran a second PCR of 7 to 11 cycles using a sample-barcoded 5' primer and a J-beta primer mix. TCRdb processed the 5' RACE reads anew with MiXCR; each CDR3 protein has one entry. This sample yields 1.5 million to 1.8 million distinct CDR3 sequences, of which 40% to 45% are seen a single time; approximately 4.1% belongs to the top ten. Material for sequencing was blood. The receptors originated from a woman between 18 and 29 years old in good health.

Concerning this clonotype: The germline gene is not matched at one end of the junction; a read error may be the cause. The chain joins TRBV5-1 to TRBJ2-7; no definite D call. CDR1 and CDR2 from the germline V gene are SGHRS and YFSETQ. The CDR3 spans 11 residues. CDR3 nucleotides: TGCGCCGGCAGCTCCTACAATGAGCAGTACTTC. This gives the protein CAGSSYNEQYF.

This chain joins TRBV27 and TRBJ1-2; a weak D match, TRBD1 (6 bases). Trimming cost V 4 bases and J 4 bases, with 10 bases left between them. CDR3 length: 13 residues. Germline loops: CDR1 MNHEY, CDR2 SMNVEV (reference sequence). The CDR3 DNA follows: TGTGCCAGCAGTTCTCGGGACACCTATGGCTACACCTTC. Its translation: CASSSRDTYGYTF.

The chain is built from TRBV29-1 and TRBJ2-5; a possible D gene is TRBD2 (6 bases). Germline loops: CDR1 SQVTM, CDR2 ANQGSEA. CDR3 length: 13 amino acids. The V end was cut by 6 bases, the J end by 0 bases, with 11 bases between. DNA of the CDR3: TGCAGCGTCCTCCGGGGGAACCAAGAGACCCAGTACTTC. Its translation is CSVLRGNQETQYF. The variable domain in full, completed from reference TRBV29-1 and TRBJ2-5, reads SAVISQKPSRDICQRGTSLTIQCQVDSQVTMMFWYRQQPGQSLTLIATANQGSEATYESGFVIDKFPISRPNLTFSTLTVSNMSPEDSSIYLCSVLRGNQETQYFGPGTRLLVL.

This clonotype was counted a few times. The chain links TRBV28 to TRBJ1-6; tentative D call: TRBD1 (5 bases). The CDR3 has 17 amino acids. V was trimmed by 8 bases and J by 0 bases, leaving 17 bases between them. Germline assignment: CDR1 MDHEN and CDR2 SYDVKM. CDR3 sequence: CASGGLPTSSYNSPLHF. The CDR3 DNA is TGTGCCAGCGGGGGTCTCCCTACGAGCTCCTATAATTCACCCCTCCACTTT.

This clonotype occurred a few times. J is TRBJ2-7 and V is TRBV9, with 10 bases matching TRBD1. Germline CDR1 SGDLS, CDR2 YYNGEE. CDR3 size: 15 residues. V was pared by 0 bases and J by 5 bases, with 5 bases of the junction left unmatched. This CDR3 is CASSVEGQGNDEQYF. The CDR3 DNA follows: TGTGCCAGCAGCGTAGAGGGACAGGGGAACGACGAGCAGTACTTC.

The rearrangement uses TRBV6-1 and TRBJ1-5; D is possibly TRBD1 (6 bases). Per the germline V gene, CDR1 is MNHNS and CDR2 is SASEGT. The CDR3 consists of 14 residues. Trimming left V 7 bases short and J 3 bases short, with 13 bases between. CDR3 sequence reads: CASTETGINQPQHF. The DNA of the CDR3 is TGTGCCAGCACCGAGACAGGAATCAATCAGCCCCAGCATTTT.

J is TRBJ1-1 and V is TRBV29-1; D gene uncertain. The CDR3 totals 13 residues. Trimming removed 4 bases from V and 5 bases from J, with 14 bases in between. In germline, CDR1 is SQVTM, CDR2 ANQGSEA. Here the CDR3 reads CSVVGSYPTEAFF. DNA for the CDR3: TGCAGCGTTGTAGGCAGCTATCCAACTGAAGCTTTCTTT.

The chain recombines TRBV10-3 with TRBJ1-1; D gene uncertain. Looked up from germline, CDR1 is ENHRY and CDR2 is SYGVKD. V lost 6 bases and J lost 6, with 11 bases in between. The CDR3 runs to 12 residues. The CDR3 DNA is TGTGCCATCAGGCGCGGGGATTCTGAAGCTTTCTTT. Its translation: CAIRRGDSEAFF.

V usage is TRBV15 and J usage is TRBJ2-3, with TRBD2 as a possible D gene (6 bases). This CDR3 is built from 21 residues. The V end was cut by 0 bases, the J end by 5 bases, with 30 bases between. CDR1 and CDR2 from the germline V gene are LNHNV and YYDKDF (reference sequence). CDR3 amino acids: CATSRDWDQVGFSGVGDTQYF. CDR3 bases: TGTGCCACCAGCAGAGATTGGGATCAAGTAGGGTTTAGCGGAGTGGGAGATACGCAGTATTTT.

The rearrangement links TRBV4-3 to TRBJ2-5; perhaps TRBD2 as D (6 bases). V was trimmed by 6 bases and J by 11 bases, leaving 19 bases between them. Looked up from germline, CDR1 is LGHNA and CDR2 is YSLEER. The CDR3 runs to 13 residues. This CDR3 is CASSSMEGNEQYF. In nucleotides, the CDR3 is TGCGCCAGCAGTTCCATGGAGGGAAATGAGCAGTACTTC.

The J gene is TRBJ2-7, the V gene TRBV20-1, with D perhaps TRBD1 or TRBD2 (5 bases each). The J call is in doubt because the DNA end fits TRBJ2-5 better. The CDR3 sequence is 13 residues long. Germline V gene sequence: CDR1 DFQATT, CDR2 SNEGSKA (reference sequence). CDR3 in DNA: TGCAGTGCTAGAGAGAGGGGTCGGGAGACCCAGTACTTC. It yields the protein CSARERGRETQYF.

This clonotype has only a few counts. The CDR3 region is CASSRRTGLNTEAFF. In DNA, the CDR3 is TGTGCCAGCAGCCGACGGACGGGACTGAACACTGAAGCTTTCTTT. The V gene is TRBV3-1, the J gene TRBJ1-1, with a possible D match to TRBD1 (5 bases). V lost 4 bases, J lost 0 bases, and 12 bases lay in between. Germline CDR1 LGHDT, CDR2 YNNKEL (reference sequence). This CDR3 comprises 15 residues.

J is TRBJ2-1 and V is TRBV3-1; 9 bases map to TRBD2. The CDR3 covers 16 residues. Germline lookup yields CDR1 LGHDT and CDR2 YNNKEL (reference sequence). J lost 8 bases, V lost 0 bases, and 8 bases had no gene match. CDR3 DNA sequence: TGTGCCAGCAGCCAAGAGTGGGCTAGCGGGAAAGATGAGCAGTTCTTC. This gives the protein CASSQEWASGKDEQFF.

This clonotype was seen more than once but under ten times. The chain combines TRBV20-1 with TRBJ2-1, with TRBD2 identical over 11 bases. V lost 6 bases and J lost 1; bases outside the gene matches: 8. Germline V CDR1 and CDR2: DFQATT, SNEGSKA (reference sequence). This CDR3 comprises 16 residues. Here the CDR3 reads CSARTSGSFSYNEQFF. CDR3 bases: TGCAGTGCCAGAACTAGCGGGAGTTTTTCCTACAATGAGCAGTTCTTC.

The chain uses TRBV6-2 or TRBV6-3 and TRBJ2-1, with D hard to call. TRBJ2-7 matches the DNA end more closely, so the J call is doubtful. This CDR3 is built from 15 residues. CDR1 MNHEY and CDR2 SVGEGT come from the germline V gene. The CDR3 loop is CARDFHGYSYNEQYF. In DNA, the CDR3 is TGTGCCAGAGATTTTCACGGGTACTCCTACAATGAGCAGTACTTC.

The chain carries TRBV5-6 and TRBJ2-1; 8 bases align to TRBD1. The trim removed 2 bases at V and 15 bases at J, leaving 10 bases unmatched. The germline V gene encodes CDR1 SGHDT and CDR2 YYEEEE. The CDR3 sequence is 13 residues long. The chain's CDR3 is CASSLPTGETRFF. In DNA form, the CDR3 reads TGTGCCAGCAGCTTACCGACAGGGGAGACTCGGTTCTTC.

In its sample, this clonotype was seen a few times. This CDR3 reads CASSVGWGNTEAFF. DNA of the CDR3: TGTGCCAGCAGTGTGGGTTGGGGGAACACTGAAGCTTTCTTT. V gene TRBV25-1 combines with J gene TRBJ1-1; D is undetermined. Germline V gene data show CDR1 as MGHDK and CDR2 as SYGVNS. Deletions cut 4 bases from V and 1 base from J, with 10 bases between. The CDR3 covers 14 residues.

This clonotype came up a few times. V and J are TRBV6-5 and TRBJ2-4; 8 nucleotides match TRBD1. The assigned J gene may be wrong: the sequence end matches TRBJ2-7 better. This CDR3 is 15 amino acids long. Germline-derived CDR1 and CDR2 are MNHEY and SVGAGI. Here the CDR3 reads CASSYSYRGSNEQYF. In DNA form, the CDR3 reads TGTGCCAGCAGTTACTCGTACAGGGGGTCCAACGAGCAGTACTTC.

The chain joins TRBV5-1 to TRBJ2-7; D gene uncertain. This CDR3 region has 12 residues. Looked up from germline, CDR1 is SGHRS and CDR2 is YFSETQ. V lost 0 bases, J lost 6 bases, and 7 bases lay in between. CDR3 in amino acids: CASSLVESEQYF. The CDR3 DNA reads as TGCGCCAGCAGCTTGGTGGAGAGCGAGCAGTACTTC.

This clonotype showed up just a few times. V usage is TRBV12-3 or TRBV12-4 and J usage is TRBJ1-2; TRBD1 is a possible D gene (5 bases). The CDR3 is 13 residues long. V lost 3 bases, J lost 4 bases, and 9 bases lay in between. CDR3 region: CASSFLQGYGYTF. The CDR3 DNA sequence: TGTGCCAGCAGTTTTTTGCAGGGCTATGGCTACACCTTC.

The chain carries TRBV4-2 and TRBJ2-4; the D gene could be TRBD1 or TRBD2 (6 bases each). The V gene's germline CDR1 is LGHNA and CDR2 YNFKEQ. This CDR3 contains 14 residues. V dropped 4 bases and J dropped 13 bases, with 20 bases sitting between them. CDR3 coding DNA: TGTGCCAGCAGCCCAACGGGGGCAGGGGATTTGCAGTACTTC. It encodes CASSPTGAGDLQYF.

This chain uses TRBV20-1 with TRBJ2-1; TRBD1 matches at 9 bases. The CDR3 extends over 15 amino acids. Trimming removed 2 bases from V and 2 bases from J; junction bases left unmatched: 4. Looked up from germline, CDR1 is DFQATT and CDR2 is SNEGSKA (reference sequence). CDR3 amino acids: CSARTRQGAYNEQFF. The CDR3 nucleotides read TGCAGTGCTAGAACGCGACAGGGGGCCTACAATGAGCAGTTCTTC.

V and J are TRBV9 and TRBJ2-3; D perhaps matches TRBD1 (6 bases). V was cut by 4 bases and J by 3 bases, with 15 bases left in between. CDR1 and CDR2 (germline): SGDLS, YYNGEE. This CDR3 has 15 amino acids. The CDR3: CASSTSSGTTDTQYF. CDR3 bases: TGTGCCAGCAGCACAAGTTCCGGGACAACAGATACGCAGTATTTT.

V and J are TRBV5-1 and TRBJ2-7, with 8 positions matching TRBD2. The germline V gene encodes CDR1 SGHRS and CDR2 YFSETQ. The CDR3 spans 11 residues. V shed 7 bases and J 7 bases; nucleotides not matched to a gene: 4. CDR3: CASRLANEQYF. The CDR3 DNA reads TGCGCCAGCCGACTAGCGAATGAGCAGTACTTC.

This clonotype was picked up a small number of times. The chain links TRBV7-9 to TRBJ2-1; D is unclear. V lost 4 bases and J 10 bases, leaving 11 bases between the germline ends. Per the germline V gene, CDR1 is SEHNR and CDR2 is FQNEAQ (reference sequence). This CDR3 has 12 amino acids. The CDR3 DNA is TGTGCCAGCAGCTCCCTAGTTGAGGAGCAGTTCTTC. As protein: CASSSLVEEQFF.

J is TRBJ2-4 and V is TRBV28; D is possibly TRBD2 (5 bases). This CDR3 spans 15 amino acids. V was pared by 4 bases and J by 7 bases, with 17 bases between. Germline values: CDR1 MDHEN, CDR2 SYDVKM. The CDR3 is CASSSPVGPGNIQYF. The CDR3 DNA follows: TGTGCCAGCAGTTCCCCTGTGGGCCCGGGGAACATTCAGTACTTC.

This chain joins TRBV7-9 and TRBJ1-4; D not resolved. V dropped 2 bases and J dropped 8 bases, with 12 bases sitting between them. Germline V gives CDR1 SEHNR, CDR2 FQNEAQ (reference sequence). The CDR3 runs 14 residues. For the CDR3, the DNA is TGTGCCAGCAGCTTACAGAGCAACTGGGAAAAACTGTTTTTT. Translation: CASSLQSNWEKLFF.